Listed below are T cell receptor beta chains from one sample, sequenced in a study of PD-1 blockade in classical Hodgkin lymphoma. This table comes from immunoSEQ multiplex PCR, and its TCRdb copy is limited to in-frame clones, with some not included. The sample records about 150,000 clones, around four fifths being singletons. Sequences were derived from peripheral blood mononuclear cells (PBMCs), sampled before the second cycle of nivolumab. The receptor set was obtained from a human donor with classical Hodgkin lymphoma. CDR3s include the opening cysteine and the closing phenylalanine or tryptophan. D genes are given only for firm matches.

v_gene	j_gene	d_gene	CDR3aa
TRBV7-9	TRBJ2-7	TRBD1	CASSPAGTGLEEQYF
TRBV2	TRBJ1-5	TRBD1	CASSQFDREDQPQHF
TRBV10-3	TRBJ2-7	TRBD1	CAIRPGTAYEQYF
TRBV7-2	TRBJ2-5	-	CASSWGLAETQYF
TRBV10-3	TRBJ1-1	TRBD1	CASSYSETTGSRAFF
TRBV28	TRBJ2-7	TRBD1	CASSLWGQSYEQYF
TRBV6-6	TRBJ1-1	-	CASSYLGLNTEAFF
TRBV18	TRBJ2-5	-	CASSTTAQETQYF
TRBV6-5	TRBJ2-7	-	CASSYLEDYEQYF
TRBV7-2	TRBJ1-2	-	CASSLQGSYGYTF
TRBV11-1	TRBJ2-3	-	CASTTEGGRLDTQYF
TRBV6-5	TRBJ1-2	TRBD1	CASSQGGKGRGYTF
TRBV5-5	TRBJ1-1	-	CASSFMGDTEAFF
TRBV7-9	TRBJ2-7	TRBD1	CASSLASPNRGQGEQYF
TRBV19	TRBJ2-3	TRBD2	CASSGRELDTQYF
TRBV4-1	TRBJ1-2	-	CASSRIQGNYGYTF
TRBV2	TRBJ2-7	TRBD1	CASSEEGGTGNYEQYF
TRBV5-4	TRBJ2-5	TRBD2	CASSRLAGVGQETQYF
TRBV19	TRBJ2-7	-	CASSSVGTEKYEQYF
TRBV7-9	TRBJ2-2	-	CASSPEGGYTGELFF
TRBV9	TRBJ2-1	-	CASSVDGGEQFF
TRBV30	TRBJ2-3	-	CAWSVVGGSTDTQYF
TRBV7-2	TRBJ1-1	TRBD1	CASSQDGQGGDTEAFF
TRBV7-2	TRBJ2-7	TRBD2	CASSPSSGRDYEQYF
TRBV6-6	TRBJ1-5	TRBD1	CASSPGQGIGNQPQHF
TRBV18	TRBJ2-2	TRBD2	CASSPPGLPGGYTGELFF
TRBV9	TRBJ2-3	-	CASSPYVDTQYF
TRBV6-5	TRBJ2-3	-	CASSYLGVDTQYF
TRBV7-8	TRBJ2-1	TRBD2	CASSLALAGGYNEQFF
TRBV19	TRBJ1-5	-	CASRRTDNQPQHF
TRBV28	TRBJ2-3	-	CASRTWTSPRPQYF
TRBV18	TRBJ2-7	TRBD1	CASSPTPGQGYYEQYF
TRBV18	TRBJ1-2	-	CASSLGQPYGYTF
TRBV9	TRBJ2-1	TRBD2	CASSVAGASYNEQFF
TRBV7-9	TRBJ2-3	TRBD2	CASKPRTSGGPSTDTQYF
TRBV7-2	TRBJ1-2	-	CASSLNADGYTF
TRBV6-5	TRBJ2-3	TRBD2	CASRLAGRSDTQYF
TRBV19	TRBJ1-1	-	CASRLGAEAFF
TRBV29-1	TRBJ2-7	-	CSVVLGQWGPSSYEQYF
TRBV7-9	TRBJ2-3	-	CASSQLAGADTQYF
TRBV6-6	TRBJ2-7	TRBD2	CASSRYGEGYEQYF
TRBV19	TRBJ2-5	-	CATALDSGETQYF
TRBV5-6	TRBJ2-3	-	CASFQGFRGTDTQYF
TRBV2	TRBJ1-6	-	CASTLEGLFSPLHF
TRBV5-1	TRBJ2-1	TRBD2	CASNFRTSAYNEQFF
TRBV4-2	TRBJ2-7	TRBD2	CASSFLAGGPYEQYF
TRBV21-1	TRBJ1-5	-	CASSKPHEQPQHF
TRBV10-3	TRBJ2-7	-	CAIRQGGSYEQYF
TRBV2	TRBJ2-5	-	CASSELVGETQYF
TRBV5-6	TRBJ2-5	TRBD2	CASSSRGLAGERETQYF
TRBV7-2	TRBJ2-1	TRBD2	CASSLAQLAGGYNEQFF
TRBV7-2	TRBJ1-2	-	CASRPHDNYGYTF
TRBV21-1	TRBJ1-2	-	CASISRWQFNYGYTF
TRBV19	TRBJ2-1	-	CASSILVSSYNEQFF
TRBV7-3	TRBJ2-5	-	CASSRLRTRGETQYF
TRBV11-2	TRBJ1-1	-	CASSAYRVMYTEAFF
TRBV7-3	TRBJ1-3	-	CASSLDGSGNTIYF
TRBV7-2	TRBJ2-1	-	CASSLEWTDEQFF